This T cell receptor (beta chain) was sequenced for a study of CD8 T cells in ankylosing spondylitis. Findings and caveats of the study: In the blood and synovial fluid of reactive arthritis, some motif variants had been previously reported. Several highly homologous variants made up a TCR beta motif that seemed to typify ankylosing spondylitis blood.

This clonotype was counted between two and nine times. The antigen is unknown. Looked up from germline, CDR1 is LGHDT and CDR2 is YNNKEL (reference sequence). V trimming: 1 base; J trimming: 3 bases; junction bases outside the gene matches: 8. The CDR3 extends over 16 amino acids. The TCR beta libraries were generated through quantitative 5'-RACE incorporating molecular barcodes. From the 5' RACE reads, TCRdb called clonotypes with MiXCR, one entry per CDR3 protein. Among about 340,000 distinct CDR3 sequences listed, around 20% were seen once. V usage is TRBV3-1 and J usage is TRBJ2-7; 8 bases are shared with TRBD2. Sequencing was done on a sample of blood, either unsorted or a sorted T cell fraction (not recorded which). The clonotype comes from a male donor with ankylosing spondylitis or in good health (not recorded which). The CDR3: CASSQGGLARGYEQYF. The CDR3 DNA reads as TGTGCCAGCAGCCAAGGCGGACTAGCCCGGGGCTACGAGCAGTACTTC.